A single sample is the source of the 13 T cell receptor beta chains below, sequenced in a study of blood T cells in healthy people across ages. Together with a sample-barcoded 5' primer, a J-beta primer mix was included in a second PCR lasting about 6 to 12 cycles. TCRdb re-analysed the 5' RACE reads in MiXCR, keeping a single row per CDR3 protein. Of about 1,800,000 distinct CDR3 sequences in the sample, over 25% were seen once. What was sequenced was blood. These receptors were obtained from a woman in her thirties in good health.

This clonotype has ten or more counts. V and J are TRBV11-2 and TRBJ2-5; tentative D call: TRBD2 (6 bases). CDR1 is SGHAT and CDR2 is FQNNGV in the germline V gene. There are 14 residues in the CDR3. The ends were cut back, 2 bases at V and 5 bases at J, with 12 bases in the middle. In DNA, the CDR3 is TGTGCCAGCAGCTTATTCGGCGCGGGGGAGACCCAGTACTTC. It encodes CASSLFGAGETQYF. The full variable domain, rest sourced from reference TRBV11-2 and TRBJ2-5, is EAGVAQSPRYKIIEKRQSVAFWCNPISGHATLYWYQQILGQGPKLLIQFQNNGVVDDSQLPKDRFSAERLKGVDSTLKIQPAKLEDSAVYLCASSLFGAGETQYFGPGTRLLVL.

At least ten counts were recorded for this clonotype. CDR3 residues: CASTRGDSPLHF. The CDR3 coding sequence is TGTGCCAGCACCCGGGGGGATTCACCCCTCCACTTT. This chain links TRBV6-5 with TRBJ1-6; weak D call: TRBD1 (5 bases). Germline CDR1 and CDR2: MNHEY and SVGAGI. The CDR3 is 12 amino acids. Trimming cost V 7 bases and J 8 bases, with 9 bases left between them.

The chain uses TRBV12-3 or TRBV12-4 and TRBJ2-3; unclear D gene. The CDR3 sequence is 13 residues long. The V gene lost 7 bases and the J gene lost 2 bases, with 10 bases spanning the gap. CDR3 bases: TGTGCCAGCACCATAGGAGTCACAGATACGCAGTATTTT. Amino acid sequence: CASTIGVTDTQYF.

This clonotype was counted at least ten times. V usage is TRBV12-3 or TRBV12-4 and J usage is TRBJ2-1, with D possibly being TRBD1 or TRBD2 (5 bases each). The CDR3 extends over 15 amino acids. Between the trimmed V and J ends, which lost 6 bases and 4 bases, there was a span of 16 bases. The CDR3 nucleotides read TGTGCCAGCAGGGCCACCGGGACGGAGTACAATGAGCAGTTCTTC. This gives the protein CASRATGTEYNEQFF.

The chain is built from TRBV4-1 and TRBJ1-3, with D uncertain. The V gene's germline CDR1 is MGHRA and CDR2 YSYEKL. V gave up 1 base and J gave up 4 bases, with 11 bases separating them. This CDR3 comprises 15 residues. The CDR3 reads CASSQVGVVGNTIYF. CDR3 in DNA: TGCGCCAGCAGCCAAGTCGGGGTCGTCGGAAACACCATATATTTT.

The CDR3 is CASSSGLAGGTQYNEQFF. DNA for the CDR3: TGTGCCAGCAGCTCAGGACTAGCGGGGGGGACCCAATACAATGAGCAGTTCTTC. The chain recombines TRBV11-2 with TRBJ2-1, with TRBD2 identical over 15 bases. Losses at the gene ends were 4 bases for V and 4 bases for J; bases not matched to a gene: 8. The germline CDR1 and CDR2 sequences are SGHAT and FQNNGV. The CDR3 is 18 amino acids.

The genes are TRBV28 and TRBJ1-4, with D possibly matching TRBD1 (5 bases). Trimming took 6 bases from V and 6 from J, leaving 11 bases between them. The CDR3 extends over 13 amino acids. Germline assignment: CDR1 MDHEN and CDR2 SYDVKM. Here the CDR3 reads CASRPTAHEKLFF. In DNA form, the CDR3 reads TGTGCCAGCAGACCGACAGCCCATGAAAAACTGTTTTTT.

This clonotype was counted a few times. V and J are TRBV7-2 and TRBJ2-5; no clear D. Trimming removed 4 bases at V and 3 bases at J, with 15 bases between. Germline loops: CDR1 SGHTA, CDR2 FQGNSA. This CDR3 contains 15 residues. The CDR3 DNA reads TGTGCCAGCAGCTCAGACTTGGAACTAAAAGAGACCCAGTACTTC. This encodes CASSSDLELKETQYF.

The chain couples TRBV7-9 to TRBJ1-5, with a tentative D call TRBD1 (5 bases). Germline V gene lookup returns CDR1 SEHNR and CDR2 FQNEAQ (reference sequence). This CDR3 contains 13 residues. The V end was cut by 5 bases, the J end by 6 bases, with 11 bases between. CDR3 sequence (DNA): TGTGCCAGCAGCGGGGACTTGGGTCAGCCCCAGCATTTT. As protein: CASSGDLGQPQHF. Filled out from reference TRBV7-9 and TRBJ1-5, the complete variable domain reads DTGVSQNPRHKITKRGQNVTFRCDPISEHNRLYWYRQTLGQGPEFLTYFQNEAQLEKSRLLSDRFSAERPKGSFSTLEIQRTEQGDSAMYLCASSGDLGQPQHFGDGTRLSIL.

This clonotype was picked up many times. J is TRBJ2-6 and V is TRBV7-2; D may be TRBD2 (6 bases). The germline CDR1 and CDR2 sequences are SGHTA and FQGNSA. The CDR3 contains 17 residues. The V and J ends lost 5 bases and 0 bases respectively, with 14 bases between them. The CDR3 loop is CASSPRAGHSGANVLTF. The CDR3 DNA sequence: TGTGCCAGCAGCCCACGAGCGGGCCACTCTGGGGCCAACGTCCTGACTTTC.

This clonotype has just a few counts. The genes are TRBV7-9 and TRBJ1-2; D may be TRBD1 (5 bases). This CDR3 region has 13 residues. V was trimmed by 6 bases and J by 4 bases, leaving 12 bases between them. In germline, CDR1 is SEHNR, CDR2 FQNEAQ (reference sequence). DNA of the CDR3: TGTGCCAGCAGTAACCTGGGGCCCTATGGCTACACCTTC. It translates to CASSNLGPYGYTF.

The V and J genes are TRBV7-2 and TRBJ2-3; D not certain. V lost 5 bases, J lost 6 bases, and 12 bases lay in between. The CDR3 loop spans 13 amino acids. Looked up from germline, CDR1 is SGHTA and CDR2 is FQGNSA. CDR3 DNA: TGTGCCAGCAGCAGTCCCAGGATCGATACGCAGTATTTT. This codes for CASSSPRIDTQYF.

The chain employs TRBV12-3 or TRBV12-4 and TRBJ1-5; no clear D gene. The CDR3 is 16 residues long. With 5 bases removed from V and 3 bases from J, the gap between germline ends came to 17 bases. The CDR3 DNA follows: TGTGCCAGCAGTCCCGAGGGATCTATTGCCAATCAGCCCCAGCATTTT. This codes for CASSPEGSIANQPQHF.